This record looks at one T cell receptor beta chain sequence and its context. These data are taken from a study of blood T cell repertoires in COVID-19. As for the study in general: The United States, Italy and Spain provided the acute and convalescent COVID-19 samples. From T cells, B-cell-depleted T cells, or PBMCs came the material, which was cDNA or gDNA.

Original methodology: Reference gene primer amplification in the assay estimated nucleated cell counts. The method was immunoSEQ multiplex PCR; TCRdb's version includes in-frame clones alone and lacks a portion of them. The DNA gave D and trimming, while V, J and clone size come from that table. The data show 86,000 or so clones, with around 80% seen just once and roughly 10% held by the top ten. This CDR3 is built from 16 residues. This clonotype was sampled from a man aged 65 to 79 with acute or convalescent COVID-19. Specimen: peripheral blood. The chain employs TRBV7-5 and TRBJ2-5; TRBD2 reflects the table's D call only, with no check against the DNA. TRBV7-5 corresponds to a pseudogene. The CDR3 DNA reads TGTGTCAGAAGCTTATGCGGGGGGGGCCATGAAGAGACCCAGTACTTC. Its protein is CVRSLCGGGHEETQYF.